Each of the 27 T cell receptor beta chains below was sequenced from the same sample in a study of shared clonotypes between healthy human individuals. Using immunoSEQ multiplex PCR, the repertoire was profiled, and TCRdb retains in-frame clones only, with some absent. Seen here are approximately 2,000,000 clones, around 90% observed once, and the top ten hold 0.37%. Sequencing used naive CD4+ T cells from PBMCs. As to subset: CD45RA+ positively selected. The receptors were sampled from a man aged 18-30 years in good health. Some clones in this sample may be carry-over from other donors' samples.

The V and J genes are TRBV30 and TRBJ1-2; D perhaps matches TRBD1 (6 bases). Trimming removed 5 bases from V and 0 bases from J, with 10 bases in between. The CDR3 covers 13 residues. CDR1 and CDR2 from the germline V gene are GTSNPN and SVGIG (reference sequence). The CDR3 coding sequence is TGTGCCTGGGCAGGGGCCACTAACTATGGCTACACCTTC. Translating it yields CAWAGATNYGYTF.

The CDR3, as DNA: TGTGCCAGCAGCTCAGCGGGGGGACCATACGAGCAGTACTTC. It yields the protein CASSSAGGPYEQYF. The chain combines TRBV4-2 with TRBJ2-7; 9 bases map to TRBD2. The V and J ends lost 5 bases and 4 bases, in that order; junction bases with no gene match: 6. The CDR3 covers 14 residues. The germline CDR1 and CDR2 sequences are LGHNA and YNFKEQ.

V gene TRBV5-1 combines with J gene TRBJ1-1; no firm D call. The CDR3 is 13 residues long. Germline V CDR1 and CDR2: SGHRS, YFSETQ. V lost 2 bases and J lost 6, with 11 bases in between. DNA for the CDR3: TGCGCCAGCAGCTTAGGACCCCCGGCTGAAGCTTTCTTT. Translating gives CASSLGPPAEAFF.

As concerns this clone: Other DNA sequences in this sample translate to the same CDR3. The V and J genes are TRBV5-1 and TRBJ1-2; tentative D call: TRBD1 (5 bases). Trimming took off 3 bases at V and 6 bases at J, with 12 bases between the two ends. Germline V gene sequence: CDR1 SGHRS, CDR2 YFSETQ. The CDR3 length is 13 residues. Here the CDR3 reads CASSSGTGDGYTF. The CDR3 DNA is TGCGCCAGCAGCTCTGGAACAGGTGATGGCTACACCTTC. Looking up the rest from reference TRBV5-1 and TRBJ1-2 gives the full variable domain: KAGVTQTPRYLIKTRGQQVTLSCSPISGHRSVSWYQQTPGQGLQFLFEYFSETQRNKGNFPGRFSGRQFSNSRSEMNVSTLELGDSALYLCASSSGTGDGYTFGSGTRLTVV.

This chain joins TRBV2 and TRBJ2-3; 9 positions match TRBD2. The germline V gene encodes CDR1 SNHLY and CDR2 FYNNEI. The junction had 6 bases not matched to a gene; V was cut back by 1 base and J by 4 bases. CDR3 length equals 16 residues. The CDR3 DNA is TGTGCCAGCAGTGAAGGAGGCGGCGGGGGGGCAGATACGCAGTATTTT. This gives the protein CASSEGGGGGADTQYF.

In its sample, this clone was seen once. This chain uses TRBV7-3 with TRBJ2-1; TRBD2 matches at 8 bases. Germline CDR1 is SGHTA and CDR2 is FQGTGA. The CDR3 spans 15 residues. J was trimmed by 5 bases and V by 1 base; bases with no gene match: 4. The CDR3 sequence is CASSLSSSGHNEQFF. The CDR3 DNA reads TGTGCCAGCAGCTTAAGCTCTAGCGGGCACAATGAGCAGTTCTTC. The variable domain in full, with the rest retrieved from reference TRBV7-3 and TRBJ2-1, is GAGVSQTPSNKVTEKGKYVELRCDPISGHTALYWYRQSLGQGPEFLIYFQGTGAADDSGLPNDRFFAVRPEGSVSTLKIQRTERGDSAVYLCASSLSSSGHNEQFFGPGTRLTVL.

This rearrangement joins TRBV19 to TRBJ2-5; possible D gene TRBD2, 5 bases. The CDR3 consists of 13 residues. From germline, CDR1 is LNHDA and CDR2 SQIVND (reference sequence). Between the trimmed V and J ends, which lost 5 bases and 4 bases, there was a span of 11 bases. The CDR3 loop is CASSSGGGETQYF. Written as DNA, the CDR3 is TGTGCCAGTAGTTCAGGAGGAGGAGAGACCCAGTACTTC.

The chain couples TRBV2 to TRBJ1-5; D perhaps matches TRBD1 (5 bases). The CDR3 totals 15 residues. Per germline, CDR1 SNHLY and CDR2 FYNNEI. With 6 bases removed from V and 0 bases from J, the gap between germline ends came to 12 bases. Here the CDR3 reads CASSPDIPSNQPQHF. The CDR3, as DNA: TGTGCCAGCAGCCCGGACATTCCTAGCAATCAGCCCCAGCATTTT. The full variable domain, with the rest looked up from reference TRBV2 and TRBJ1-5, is EPEVTQTPSHQVTQMGQEVILRCVPISNHLYFYWYRQILGQKVEFLVSFYNNEISEKSEIFDDQFSVERPDGSNFTLKIRSTKLEDSAMYFCASSPDIPSNQPQHFGDGTRLSIL.

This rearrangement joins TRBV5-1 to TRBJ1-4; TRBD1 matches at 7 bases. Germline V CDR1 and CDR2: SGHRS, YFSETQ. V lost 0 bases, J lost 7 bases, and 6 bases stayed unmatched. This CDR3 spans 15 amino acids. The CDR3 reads CASSLDRGVVEKLFF. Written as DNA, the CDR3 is TGCGCCAGCAGCTTGGACAGGGGTGTGGTTGAAAAACTGTTTTTT.

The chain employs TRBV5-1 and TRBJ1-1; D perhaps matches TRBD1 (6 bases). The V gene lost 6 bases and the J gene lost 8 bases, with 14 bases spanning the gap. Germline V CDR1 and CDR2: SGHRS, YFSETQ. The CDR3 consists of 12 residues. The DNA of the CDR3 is TGCGCCAGCACCCAGGCAGGACAGGAAGCTTTCTTT. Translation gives CASTQAGQEAFF.

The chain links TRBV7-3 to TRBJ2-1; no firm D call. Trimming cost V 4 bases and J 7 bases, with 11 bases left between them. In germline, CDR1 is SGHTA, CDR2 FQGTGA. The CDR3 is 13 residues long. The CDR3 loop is CASSSGLRNEQFF. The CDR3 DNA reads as TGTGCCAGCAGCTCCGGATTAAGAAATGAGCAGTTCTTC. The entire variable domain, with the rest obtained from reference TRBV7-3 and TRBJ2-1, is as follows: GAGVSQTPSNKVTEKGKYVELRCDPISGHTALYWYRQSLGQGPEFLIYFQGTGAADDSGLPNDRFFAVRPEGSVSTLKIQRTERGDSAVYLCASSSGLRNEQFFGPGTRLTVL.

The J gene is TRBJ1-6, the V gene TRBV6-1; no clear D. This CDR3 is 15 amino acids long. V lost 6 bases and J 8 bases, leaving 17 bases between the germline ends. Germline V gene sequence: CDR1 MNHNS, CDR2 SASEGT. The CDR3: CASRKAGFDYSPLHF. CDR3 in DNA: TGTGCCAGCAGAAAAGCGGGGTTTGACTATTCACCCCTCCACTTT.

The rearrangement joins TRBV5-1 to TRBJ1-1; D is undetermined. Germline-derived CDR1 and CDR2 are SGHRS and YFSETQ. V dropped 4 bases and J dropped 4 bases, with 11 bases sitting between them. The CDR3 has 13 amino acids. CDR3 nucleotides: TGCGCCAGCAGCAGGAACCTTCCCACTGAAGCTTTCTTT. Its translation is CASSRNLPTEAFF.

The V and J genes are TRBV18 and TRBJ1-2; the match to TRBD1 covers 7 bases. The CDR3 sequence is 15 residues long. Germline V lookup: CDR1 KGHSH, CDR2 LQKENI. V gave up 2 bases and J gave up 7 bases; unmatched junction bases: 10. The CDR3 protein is CASSPETGNPSGYTF. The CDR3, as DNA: TGTGCCAGCTCACCAGAGACAGGGAACCCTTCTGGCTACACCTTC.

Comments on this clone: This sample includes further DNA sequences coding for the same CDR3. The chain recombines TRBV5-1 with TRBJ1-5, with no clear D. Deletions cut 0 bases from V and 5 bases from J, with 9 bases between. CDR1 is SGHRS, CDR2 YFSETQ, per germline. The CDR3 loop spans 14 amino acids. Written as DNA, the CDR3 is TGCGCCAGCAGCTTGGTGGGCGGAGATCAGCCCCAGCATTTT. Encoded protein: CASSLVGGDQPQHF. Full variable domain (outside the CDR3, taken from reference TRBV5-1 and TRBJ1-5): KAGVTQTPRYLIKTRGQQVTLSCSPISGHRSVSWYQQTPGQGLQFLFEYFSETQRNKGNFPGRFSGRQFSNSRSEMNVSTLELGDSALYLCASSLVGGDQPQHFGDGTRLSIL.

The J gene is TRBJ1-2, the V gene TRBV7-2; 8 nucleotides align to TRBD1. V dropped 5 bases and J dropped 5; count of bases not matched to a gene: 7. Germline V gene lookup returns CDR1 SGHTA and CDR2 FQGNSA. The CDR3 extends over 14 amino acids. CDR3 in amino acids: CASSQGRGLYGYTF. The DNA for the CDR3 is TGTGCCAGCAGCCAGGGCAGGGGGCTTTATGGCTACACCTTC.

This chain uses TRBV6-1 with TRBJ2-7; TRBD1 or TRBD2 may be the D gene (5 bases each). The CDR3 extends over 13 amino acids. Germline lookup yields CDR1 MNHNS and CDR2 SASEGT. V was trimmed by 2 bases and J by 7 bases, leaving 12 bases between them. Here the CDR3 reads CASSERDRSEQYF. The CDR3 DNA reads TGTGCCAGCAGTGAAAGGGACCGCTCTGAGCAGTACTTC.

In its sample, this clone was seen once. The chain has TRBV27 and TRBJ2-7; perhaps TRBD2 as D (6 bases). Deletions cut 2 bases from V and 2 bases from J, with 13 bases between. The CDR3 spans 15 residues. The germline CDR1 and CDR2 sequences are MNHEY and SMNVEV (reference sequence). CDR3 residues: CASSLRTTLTYEQYF. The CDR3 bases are TGTGCCAGCAGTTTAAGGACTACCCTTACCTACGAGCAGTACTTC.

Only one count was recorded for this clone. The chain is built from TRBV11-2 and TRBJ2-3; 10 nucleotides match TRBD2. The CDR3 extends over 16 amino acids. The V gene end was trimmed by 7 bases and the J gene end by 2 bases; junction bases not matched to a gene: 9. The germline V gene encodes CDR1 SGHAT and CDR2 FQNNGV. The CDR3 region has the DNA TGTGCCAGCATCTTTCTAGCGGGAGTCCCCACAGATACGCAGTATTTT. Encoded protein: CASIFLAGVPTDTQYF.

The DNA for the CDR3 is TGTGCCAGCAGTCCCTTCCGGACTAGCAATGAGCAGTTCTTC. Translation gives CASSPFRTSNEQFF. V is TRBV28 and J is TRBJ2-1; TRBD2 matches at 7 bases. CDR1 and CDR2 (germline): MDHEN, SYDVKM. The length of the CDR3 is 14 residues. V shed 5 bases, J shed 6 bases, and the junction held 7 bases outside the gene matches.

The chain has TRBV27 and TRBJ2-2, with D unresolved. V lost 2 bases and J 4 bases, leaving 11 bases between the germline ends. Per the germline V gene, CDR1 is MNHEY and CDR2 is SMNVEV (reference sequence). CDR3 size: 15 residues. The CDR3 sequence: CASSLGHPSTGELFF. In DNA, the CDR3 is TGTGCCAGCAGTTTAGGGCATCCAAGCACCGGGGAGCTGTTTTTT.

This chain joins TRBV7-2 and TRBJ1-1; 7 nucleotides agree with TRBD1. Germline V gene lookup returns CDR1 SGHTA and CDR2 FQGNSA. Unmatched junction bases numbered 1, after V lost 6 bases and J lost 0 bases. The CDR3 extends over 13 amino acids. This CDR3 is CASRTGMNTEAFF. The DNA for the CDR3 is TGTGCCAGCAGGACAGGGATGAACACTGAAGCTTTCTTT.

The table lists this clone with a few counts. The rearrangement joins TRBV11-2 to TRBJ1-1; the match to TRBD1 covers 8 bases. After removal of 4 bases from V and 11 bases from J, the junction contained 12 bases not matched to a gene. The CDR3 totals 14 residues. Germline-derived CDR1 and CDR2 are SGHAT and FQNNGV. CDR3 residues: CASSSPTGQGKAFF. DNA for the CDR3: TGTGCCAGCAGCTCACCAACCGGACAGGGAAAGGCTTTCTTT. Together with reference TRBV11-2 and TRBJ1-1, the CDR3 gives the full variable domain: EAGVAQSPRYKIIEKRQSVAFWCNPISGHATLYWYQQILGQGPKLLIQFQNNGVVDDSQLPKDRFSAERLKGVDSTLKIQPAKLEDSAVYLCASSSPTGQGKAFFGQGTRLTVV.

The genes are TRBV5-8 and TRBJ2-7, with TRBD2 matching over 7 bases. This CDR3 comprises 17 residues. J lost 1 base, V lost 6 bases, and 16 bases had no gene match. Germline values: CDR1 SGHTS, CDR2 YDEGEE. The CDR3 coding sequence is TGTGCCAGCACCCAAGGCTGGGGAGGGCACGTTTCCTACGAGCAGTACTTC. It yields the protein CASTQGWGGHVSYEQYF.

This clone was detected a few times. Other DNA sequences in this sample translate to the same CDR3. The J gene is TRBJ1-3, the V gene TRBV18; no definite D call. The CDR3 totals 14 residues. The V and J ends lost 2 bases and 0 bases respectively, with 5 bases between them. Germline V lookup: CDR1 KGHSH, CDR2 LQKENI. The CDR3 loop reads CASSPADSGNTIYF. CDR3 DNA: TGTGCCAGCTCACCAGCAGACTCTGGAAACACCATATATTTT.

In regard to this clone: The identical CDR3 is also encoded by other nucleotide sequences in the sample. The CDR3 spells CASSPLGGRQYF. The DNA for the CDR3 is TGCGCCAGCAGCCCTCTGGGGGGACGGCAGTACTTC. V is TRBV4-1 and J is TRBJ2-7; perhaps TRBD2 as D (6 bases). Germline CDR1 and CDR2: MGHRA and YSYEKL. V dropped 4 bases and J dropped 9 bases, with 13 bases sitting between them. The CDR3 sequence is 12 residues long.

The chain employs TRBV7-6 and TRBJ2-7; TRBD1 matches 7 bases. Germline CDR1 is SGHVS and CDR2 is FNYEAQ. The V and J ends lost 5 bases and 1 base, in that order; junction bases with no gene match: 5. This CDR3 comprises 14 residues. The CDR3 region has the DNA TGTGCCAGCAGCCCGGACAGGCGGTCCTACGAGCAGTACTTC. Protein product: CASSPDRRSYEQYF.